The 25 T cell receptor beta chains given below trace back to one sample, sequenced in a study of shared clonotypes between healthy human individuals. The repertoire was sequenced with immunoSEQ multiplex PCR; TCRdb's copy has only in-frame clones and lacks some. Among around 1,900,000 clones listed, roughly 95% were seen once. Terminally differentiated effector memory CD45RA+ cells were excluded from the naive CD8 cells, which were CD45RO-negative and positively selected for CCR7. Sequencing was carried out using naive CD8+ T cells from PBMCs. These receptor sequences come from a man younger than 35 in good health. Some clones in this sample may be carry-over from other donors' samples.

A word on this clone: This sample includes further DNA sequences coding for the same CDR3. The chain is built from TRBV28 and TRBJ2-7; 7 bases line up with TRBD2. The CDR3 extends over 13 amino acids. Germline V CDR1 and CDR2: MDHEN, SYDVKM. The junction had 6 bases not matched to a gene; V was cut back by 5 bases and J by 5 bases. The CDR3 region is CASSLSGGDEQYF. The CDR3 bases are TGTGCCAGCAGTCTCTCGGGGGGTGACGAGCAGTACTTC.

The genes are TRBV27 and TRBJ1-5; 8 bases match TRBD1. The germline V gene encodes CDR1 MNHEY and CDR2 SMNVEV (reference sequence). The CDR3 spans 17 residues. V dropped 0 bases and J dropped 2; count of bases not matched to a gene: 6. As DNA, the CDR3 is TGTGCCAGCAGTTTATCGGCTCCGACAGGGGGCAATCAGCCCCAGCATTTT. This translates into CASSLSAPTGGNQPQHF.

The chain is built from TRBV7-9 and TRBJ2-3; the match to TRBD2 covers 7 bases. Germline assignment: CDR1 SEHNR and CDR2 FQNEAQ (reference sequence). This CDR3 spans 15 amino acids. The J segment lost 9 bases and the V segment lost 4 bases, leaving 13 bases of the junction unmatched. This CDR3 reads CASSSTRLAAKTQYF. For the CDR3, the DNA is TGTGCCAGCAGCTCGACGCGACTAGCCGCAAAGACGCAGTATTTT.

The chain links TRBV19 to TRBJ1-2; D unclear. Germline lookup yields CDR1 LNHDA and CDR2 SQIVND (reference sequence). The CDR3 has 17 residues. Trimming left V 4 bases short and J 1 base short, with 19 bases between. The CDR3 coding sequence is TGTGCCAGTAGTACCAGGAGGAGTGGGGATCTTAACTATGGCTACACCTTC. It encodes CASSTRRSGDLNYGYTF.

The genes are TRBV23-1 and TRBJ2-7, with 7 bases aligning to TRBD1. TRBV23-1 is known as an ORF, though its function is uncertain. The CDR3 covers 15 residues. Trimming cost V 9 bases and J 3 bases; bases outside gene matches: 14. CDR3: CASGLRGRLFYEQYF. CDR3 sequence (DNA): TGCGCCAGTGGTCTTAGGGGGCGCCTCTTCTACGAGCAGTACTTC.

Concerning this clone: This sample includes further DNA sequences coding for the same CDR3. The chain employs TRBV27 and TRBJ2-2; D is ambiguous. Germline CDR1 and CDR2: MNHEY and SMNVEV (reference sequence). Trimming left V 0 bases short and J 6 bases short, with 8 bases between. This CDR3 comprises 14 residues. The CDR3 region has the DNA TGTGCCAGCAGTTTATCGACGAGCCCCGGGGAGCTGTTTTTT. Translating gives CASSLSTSPGELFF.

This chain uses TRBV28 with TRBJ1-1; D is unclear. Germline V gives CDR1 MDHEN, CDR2 SYDVKM. The ends were cut back, 3 bases at V and 1 base at J, with 9 bases in the middle. The CDR3 consists of 14 residues. The CDR3 DNA reads TGTGCCAGCAGTTTCTCGGGGTCGAACACTGAAGCTTTCTTT. Translated, it gives CASSFSGSNTEAFF. The entire variable domain, with the rest obtained from reference TRBV28 and TRBJ1-1, is as follows: DVKVTQSSRYLVKRTGEKVFLECVQDMDHENMFWYRQDPGLGLRLIYFSYDVKMKEKGDIPEGYSVSREKKERFSLILESASTNQTSMYLCASSFSGSNTEAFFGQGTRLTVV.

This clone was detected only once. Here the CDR3 reads CAISDHGTDIQYF. DNA of the CDR3: TGTGCCATCAGTGACCATGGGACAGACATTCAGTACTTC. The V call is TRBV10-3, the J call TRBJ2-4, with 7 bases that match TRBD1. Germline-derived CDR1 and CDR2 are ENHRY and SYGVKD. The CDR3 has 13 residues. V shed 3 bases and J 8 bases; nucleotides not matched to a gene: 4.

This rearrangement joins TRBV27 to TRBJ2-7; 8 bases are a match to TRBD1. The J segment lost 5 bases and the V segment lost 5 bases, leaving 5 bases of the junction unmatched. Germline loops: CDR1 MNHEY, CDR2 SMNVEV (reference sequence). This CDR3 has 13 residues. The CDR3 DNA is TGTGCCAGCAGTCCGCAGGGGGCCCACGAGCAGTACTTC. It codes for CASSPQGAHEQYF.

The chain recombines TRBV10-3 with TRBJ1-4; D uncertain. CDR3 length: 13 amino acids. CDR1 is ENHRY and CDR2 is SYGVKD in the germline V gene. The V gene lost 8 bases and the J gene lost 8 bases, with 15 bases spanning the gap. CDR3 sequence reads: CAISTVTKEKLFF. CDR3 nucleotides: TGTGCCATCTCTACAGTGACCAAAGAAAAACTGTTTTTT.

The rearrangement joins TRBV5-8 to TRBJ1-5, with unresolved D. The CDR3 sequence is 11 residues long. V lost 4 bases and J lost 10, with 9 bases in between. The germline V gene has CDR1 SGHTS and CDR2 YDEGEE. The chain's CDR3 is CASSLPDPQHF. The CDR3 DNA follows: TGTGCCAGCAGCCTTCCCGACCCCCAGCATTTT.

The chain has TRBV27 and TRBJ2-2; 8 bases map to TRBD1. The germline V gene encodes CDR1 MNHEY and CDR2 SMNVEV (reference sequence). The CDR3 sequence is 13 residues long. The trim removed 6 bases at V and 10 bases at J, leaving 7 bases unmatched. CDR3 residues: CASRWTGMEELFF. As DNA, the CDR3 is TGTGCCAGCAGATGGACAGGGATGGAGGAGCTGTTTTTT.

The rearrangement links TRBV5-1 to TRBJ2-7; TRBD2 matches at 7 bases. V lost 0 bases, J lost 6 bases, and 6 bases stayed unmatched. The CDR3 is 14 residues long. The V gene's germline CDR1 is SGHRS and CDR2 YFSETQ. CDR3 in DNA: TGCGCCAGCAGCTTGGCCGGGGAGGGCGCCGAGCAGTACTTC. Its protein is CASSLAGEGAEQYF.

The chain links TRBV6-1 to TRBJ2-7; D is possibly TRBD2 (5 bases). V was pared by 6 bases and J by 2 bases, with 14 bases between. The CDR3 sequence is 14 residues long. Germline V CDR1 and CDR2: MNHNS, SASEGT. As DNA, the CDR3 is TGTGCCAGCAGAGATCGGACGGAGGCCTACGAGCAGTACTTC. Protein: CASRDRTEAYEQYF.

With regard to this clone: Other nucleotide sequences from this sample produce the same CDR3. The chain links TRBV28 to TRBJ2-3; D is uncertain. The V end was cut by 3 bases, the J end by 0 bases, with 7 bases between. The CDR3 length is 14 residues. Germline V gene sequence: CDR1 MDHEN, CDR2 SYDVKM. The CDR3: CASSLVGSTDTQYF. CDR3 DNA sequence: TGTGCCAGCAGTTTGGTCGGGAGCACAGATACGCAGTATTTT.

The V gene is TRBV11-2, the J gene TRBJ2-7; the D is unclear. Trimming left V 2 bases short and J 2 bases short, with 10 bases between. CDR1 and CDR2 from the germline V gene are SGHAT and FQNNGV. This CDR3 spans 14 amino acids. CDR3 DNA sequence: TGTGCCAGCAGCTTACGTGGCAAACCCTACGAGCAGTACTTC. Protein sequence: CASSLRGKPYEQYF.

This rearrangement joins TRBV2 to TRBJ1-2; D might be TRBD1 (5 bases). CDR3 length: 13 amino acids. Germline lookup yields CDR1 SNHLY and CDR2 FYNNEI. Between the trimmed V and J ends, which lost 1 base and 8 bases, there was a span of 11 bases. Here the CDR3 reads CASSEDRKNGYTF. Here the CDR3 DNA reads TGTGCCAGCAGTGAAGACAGGAAAAACGGCTACACCTTC. The entire variable domain, with the rest obtained from reference TRBV2 and TRBJ1-2, is as follows: EPEVTQTPSHQVTQMGQEVILRCVPISNHLYFYWYRQILGQKVEFLVSFYNNEISEKSEIFDDQFSVERPDGSNFTLKIRSTKLEDSAMYFCASSEDRKNGYTFGSGTRLTVV.

V gene TRBV6-1 combines with J gene TRBJ1-3; D ambiguous. Germline V CDR1 and CDR2: MNHNS, SASEGT. CDR3 length: 13 amino acids. The V end was cut by 8 bases, the J end by 0 bases, with 8 bases between. The CDR3 DNA is TGTGCCAGCGGAGATTTCTCTGGAAACACCATATATTTT. Translating gives CASGDFSGNTIYF.

V and J are TRBV20-1 and TRBJ2-1; D gene ambiguous. Trimming cost V 5 bases and J 7 bases, with 9 bases left between them. This CDR3 has 11 amino acids. The germline V gene has CDR1 DFQATT and CDR2 SNEGSKA (reference sequence). CDR3 sequence reads: CSAVLENEQFF. CDR3 sequence (DNA): TGCAGTGCTGTCCTAGAAAATGAGCAGTTCTTC.

The CDR3 coding sequence is TGTGCCAGCAGCGGCGCTGTGCCTGAAGCTTTCTTT. This codes for CASSGAVPEAFF. This rearrangement joins TRBV13 to TRBJ1-1; D is uncertain. Trimming took 5 bases from V and 6 from J, leaving 10 bases between them. Germline V CDR1 and CDR2: PRHDT, FYEKMQ (reference sequence). The CDR3 extends over 12 amino acids.

V gene TRBV4-1 combines with J gene TRBJ2-2, with 8 bases that match TRBD1. Germline V gene data show CDR1 as MGHRA and CDR2 as YSYEKL. The CDR3 contains 17 residues. Unmatched junction bases numbered 9, after V lost 1 base and J lost 5 bases. DNA of the CDR3: TGCGCCAGCAGCCAAGCCACCCGGACAGGGTTGACCGGGGAGCTGTTTTTT. This codes for CASSQATRTGLTGELFF.

On this clone: Other DNA sequences in the same sample also yield this CDR3. This chain joins TRBV7-9 and TRBJ1-1; D gene uncertain. The CDR3 length is 12 residues. Per the germline V gene, CDR1 is SEHNR and CDR2 is FQNEAQ (reference sequence). Trimming shortened V by 2 bases and J by 5 bases, and 6 bases separated the two germline ends. For the CDR3, the DNA is TGTGCCAGCAGCTTATCGGGAACTGAAGCTTTCTTT. Its protein product is CASSLSGTEAFF.

The V call is TRBV28, the J call TRBJ2-3, with D perhaps TRBD2 (7 bases). The CDR3 sequence is 14 residues long. V was shortened by 5 bases and J by 9 bases, with 18 bases between the two germline ends. Germline CDR1 and CDR2: MDHEN and SYDVKM. The CDR3 sequence is CASSLMGGPGTQYF. DNA for the CDR3: TGTGCCAGCAGTCTCATGGGGGGGCCCGGCACGCAGTATTTT.

The rearrangement uses TRBV7-6 and TRBJ2-5, with 13 bases fitting TRBD2. The CDR3 is 19 amino acids. CDR1 is SGHVS and CDR2 is FNYEAQ in the germline V gene. The V gene end was trimmed by 5 bases and the J gene end by 5 bases; junction bases not matched to a gene: 17. CDR3 amino acids: CASSPIVGLAGVGGETQYF. DNA of the CDR3: TGTGCCAGCAGCCCCATCGTCGGACTAGCGGGAGTAGGAGGGGAGACCCAGTACTTC.

The chain has TRBV15 and TRBJ2-1; 10 bases match TRBD2. CDR1 and CDR2 from the germline V gene are LNHNV and YYDKDF (reference sequence). There are 14 residues in the CDR3. J lost 7 bases, V lost 3 bases, and 3 bases had no gene match. The CDR3: CATSRALAGNEQFF. CDR3 bases: TGTGCCACCAGCAGGGCACTAGCGGGGAATGAGCAGTTCTTC.